The T cell receptor beta chain under discussion was sequenced for a study of blood T cell repertoires in COVID-19. Study summary: T cells, B-cell-depleted T cells, or PBMCs provided the cDNA or gDNA that served as material.

The V gene lost 5 bases and the J gene lost 7 bases, with 11 bases spanning the gap. The CDR3 covers 12 residues. Original analysis: For nucleated cells, counts were estimated from reference gene primer amplification. Using immunoSEQ multiplex PCR, the repertoire was profiled, and TCRdb retains in-frame clones only, with some absent. The DNA gave D and trimming, while V, J and clone size come from that table. This sample carries under 150,000 clones, almost 85% of them seen once, and the ten largest clones take around 1.4%. The clonotype originates from a man in his sixties with acute or convalescent COVID-19. The sequenced sample consisted of peripheral blood. The chain combines TRBV12-3 or TRBV12-4 with TRBJ2-5, with a possible D match to TRBD2 (6 bases). The CDR3 here is CASSQLEGTQYF. The CDR3 bases are TGTGCCAGCAGTCAATTGGAGGGGACCCAGTACTTC.